This T cell receptor beta chain was sequenced during a study of regulatory T cells in long-lasting Graves disease (dated by TCRdb to about 2021). With respect to the entire study: Newly diagnosed Graves' disease patients had taken antithyroid drugs for less than 3 months. The study was registered as a clinical trial and conducted in China. Persistent Graves' disease patients were compared with newly diagnosed Graves' disease patients by peripheral blood TCR sequencing and RNA sequencing. A total of around 35 samples underwent TCR sequencing, from some 13 patients with persistent Graves' disease and approximately 20 patients with newly diagnosed Graves' disease. Beyond this particular receptor, the publication reports: Sequencing and analysis were restricted to the TCR beta chain. TRBV28, TRBJ1-2 and TRBJ2-5 were preferentially used in persistent disease, while TRBV20-1 and TRBJ2-1 were favored in newly diagnosed disease. Only peripheral blood was studied, because thyroid tissue, the primary lesion, was inaccessible. The authors noted that the small sample size was a limitation that may lower accuracy. Compared with newly diagnosed patients, persistent Graves' disease patients had lower TCR Shannon entropy and fewer highly expanded clones, which suggests clonal expansion. Patients with persistent disease shared more public clonotypes (over 2,500) than newly diagnosed patients did (nearly 1,000).

Read against the paper, the sample's time point label means: newly diagnosed GD, antithyroid drugs for less than 3 months. RNA was extracted from PBMCs in TRIzol for both TCR sequencing and RNA sequencing. Graves' disease was diagnosed according to American Thyroid Association guidelines. Patients for the study were recruited at an endocrinology department in Xi'an, China. From each patient, about 8.9 milliliters of peripheral blood was collected into an EDTA anticoagulant tube. PBMCs were isolated by Ficoll Paque Plus density gradient separation without further T cell sorting. An Agilent 2100 Bioanalyzer and agarose gel were used to check RNA quality, and a NanoDrop 2000 was used to measure RNA concentration. In the case of this clonotype: The antigen it recognizes is unknown. One base away there is no much larger clone; base qualities are not given.

The CDR3 spans 13 residues, from the cysteine through the phenylalanine. Only the CDR3 region is kept as DNA, spanning 39 bases read in frame from base 1. Trimming costs V 5 bases and J 10 bases, and their ends lie 15 bases apart. The library was generated by multiplex PCR. The data were produced on an Illumina HiSeq 4000. To build TCR beta libraries, CDR3 regions were amplified by Arm-PCR using iRepertoire HTBI primers. Gel purification was performed on PCR products prior to sequencing. Per the original workflow: Across samples, approximately 68 TRBV and 15 or so TRBJ segments were identified and used for gene usage analysis of CDR3 amino acid clonotypes. COPE and FqMerger were used to merge the filtered high-quality paired reads into contigs. BLAST was used to align contigs to IMGT TRBV, TRBD and TRBJ reference genes, with CDR3 defined following IMGT. Any clonotype with a frequency above 0.1% was counted as a highly expanded clone. Shannon entropy served as the measure of repertoire diversity, while the Gini coefficient captured V-J evenness. A clonotype was considered public if more than one individual shared it. TCRdb trimmed the raw reads at Q25, called clones with MiXCR and kept productive beta chains. Every entry covers one CDR3 protein and lists the most common genes and DNA from its rows. TCRdb, rather than the study authors, made the V and J calls. In this sample the table shows roughly 560,000 distinct CDR3 sequences, about 16% of which occur a single time. The top ten hold about 25% of the sample.

These same records also appear under a second study, on T cells in Graves' hyperthyroidism and ophthalmopathy. The second publication reports: Stable Graves' hyperthyroidism was defined as no progression to ophthalmopathy during 18 months of follow-up. Hyperthyroidism patients were aged 18 to 65 years and newly diagnosed, with disease duration of less than 2 months. Any patient with an uncontrolled infection, another autoimmune disease, pregnancy or lactation was excluded. Diagnoses were based on clinical symptoms, serum thyroxine and TRAb, thyroid ultrasound and orbital computed tomography. A first-round RT-PCR of the TCR CDR3 used the HTBI primer set with the Qiagen OneStep RT-PCR kit. Most expanded thyroid clonotypes (frequency above 0.001) were also detected in blood, a finding suggesting that blood repertoires may reflect thyroid immune responses. A 13 V-J signature model separated ophthalmopathy from stable hyperthyroidism, with approximately 87% sensitivity and about 81% specificity in cross-validation and 80%/75% in testing. In validation, the model predicted progression to ophthalmopathy with over 65% sensitivity and over 72% specificity, a median of approximately 6.7 months before onset. To identify distinguishing TCR V-J signatures, a discovery cohort of 100 patients was used, comprising 40 to 45 with Graves' ophthalmopathy and around 57 with stable Graves' hyperthyroidism. Whether ophthalmopathy could be predicted prospectively was tested in an independent validation cohort made up of under 20 hyperthyroidism patients plus 17 patients who later progressed to ophthalmopathy. For training and testing, the 80 to 100 patients in the discovery cohort were randomly divided in a 7:3 ratio. In addition, the study compared T-cell repertoires in thyroid tissue and in blood from several Graves' hyperthyroidism patients. After blood sampling, hyperthyroidism patients were treated with methimazole at a starting dose of 30 mg daily, and ophthalmopathy patients were treated with high-dose intravenous methylprednisolone. Libraries were constructed in a second round of multiplex PCR, after which size selection and purification were carried out. Libraries were sequenced paired-end with 100 bp reads on an Illumina HiSeq2000. SOAPnuke was used to process the raw data, with reads discarded if the reads contained adapters or uncalled bases, had a mean Phred below 15, or lacked an exact constant-primer or identifier match. High-quality paired reads were merged with COPE v1.2.5, and unique nucleotide sequences were defined as clonotypes. Clonotypes were aligned to IMGT TRBV, TRBD and TRBJ reference segments using MiTCR v1.1. The analysis was restricted to V-J combinations with a frequency above 0.0001, which together covered approximately 99% of the repertoires. The TCS score was defined as F50 (clonal expansion) divided by E x V (chaos), with BLOSUM62-based TCRdist calculated between CDR3 peptides within each V-J. Welch's t-statistics and random forest reduced 500 to 550 V-J features to 13, which were used in a naive Bayes classifier (R e1071). Sample size was not statistically predetermined, and investigators were not blinded to group allocation. TCR Vbeta CDR3 sequencing of around 130 peripheral blood samples (roughly 43 ophthalmopathy, about 80 hyperthyroidism and approximately 17 progressor patients) is reported in the paper.

This receptor was obtained from a woman aged 35-65 years with Graves disease. Donor details come from another sample of the same person, matched by shared clones. The V and J segments used are TRBV12-3 or TRBV12-4 and TRBJ2-1, with no confident D gene call. This sample comprised peripheral blood mononuclear cells (PBMCs), obtained at new diagnosis, from a patient treated with antithyroid drugs. The bases read TGTGCCAGCAGTCCGGGTAGTGGGAACGAGCAGTTCTTC. This is translated as CASSPGSGNEQFF.